This TCR beta chain was captured in a study of blood T cell repertoires in COVID-19. Study at large: Both acute and convalescent COVID-19 samples were obtained from the United States, Italy and Spain.

The participants were between about 18 and 90 years old and came from under 25 US areas. Clinical histories supplied by participants themselves formed the basis of cohort assignment. Deletions cut 1 base from V and 0 bases from J, with 8 bases between. Germline CDR1 and CDR2: SGHRS and YFSETQ. The CDR3 sequence is 15 residues long. Original processing notes: Reference gene primers were amplified, and this amplification served to estimate nucleated cell counts. Sequenced by immunoSEQ multiplex PCR; TCRdb stores in-frame clones only, minus some. That table furnishes V, J and clone size, whereas the DNA furnished D and trimming. Of under 250,000 clones in the sample, about 80% are singletons; the top ten hold about 1.8%.

This sequence was found in a man between 60 and 75 years old who had recovered from COVID-19. Sequencing was done on a sample of PBMCs or T cells enriched from blood (not recorded which). This chain connects TRBV5-1 to TRBJ1-3; no clear D. The CDR3 coding sequence is TGCGCCAGCAGCTTGCTGGGGAGCTCTGGAAACACCATATATTTT. This translates into CASSLLGSSGNTIYF.